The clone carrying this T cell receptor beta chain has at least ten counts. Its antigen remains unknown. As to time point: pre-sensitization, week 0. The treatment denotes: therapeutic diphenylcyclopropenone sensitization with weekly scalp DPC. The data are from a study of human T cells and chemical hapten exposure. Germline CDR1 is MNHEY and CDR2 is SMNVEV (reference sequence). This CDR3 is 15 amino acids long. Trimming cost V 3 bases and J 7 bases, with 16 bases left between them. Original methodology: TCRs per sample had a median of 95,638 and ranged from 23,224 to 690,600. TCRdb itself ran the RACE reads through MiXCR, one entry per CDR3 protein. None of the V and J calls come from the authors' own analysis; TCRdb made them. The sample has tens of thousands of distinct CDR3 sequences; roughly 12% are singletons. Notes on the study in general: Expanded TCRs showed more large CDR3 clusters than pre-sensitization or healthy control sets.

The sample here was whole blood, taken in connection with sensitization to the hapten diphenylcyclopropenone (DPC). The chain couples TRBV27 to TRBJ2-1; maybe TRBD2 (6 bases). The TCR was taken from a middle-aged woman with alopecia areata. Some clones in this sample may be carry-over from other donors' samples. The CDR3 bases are TGTGCCAGCAGTTTTCAGGGTACTGGAGGGAATGAGCAGTTCTTC. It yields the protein CASSFQGTGGNEQFF.